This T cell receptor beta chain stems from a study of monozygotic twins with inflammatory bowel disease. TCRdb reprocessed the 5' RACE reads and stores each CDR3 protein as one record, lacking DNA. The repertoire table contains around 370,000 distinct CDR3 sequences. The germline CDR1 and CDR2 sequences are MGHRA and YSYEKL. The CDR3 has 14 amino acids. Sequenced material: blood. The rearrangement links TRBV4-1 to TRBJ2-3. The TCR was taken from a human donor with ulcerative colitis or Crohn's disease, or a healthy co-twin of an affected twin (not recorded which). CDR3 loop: CASSQAHETDTQYF.